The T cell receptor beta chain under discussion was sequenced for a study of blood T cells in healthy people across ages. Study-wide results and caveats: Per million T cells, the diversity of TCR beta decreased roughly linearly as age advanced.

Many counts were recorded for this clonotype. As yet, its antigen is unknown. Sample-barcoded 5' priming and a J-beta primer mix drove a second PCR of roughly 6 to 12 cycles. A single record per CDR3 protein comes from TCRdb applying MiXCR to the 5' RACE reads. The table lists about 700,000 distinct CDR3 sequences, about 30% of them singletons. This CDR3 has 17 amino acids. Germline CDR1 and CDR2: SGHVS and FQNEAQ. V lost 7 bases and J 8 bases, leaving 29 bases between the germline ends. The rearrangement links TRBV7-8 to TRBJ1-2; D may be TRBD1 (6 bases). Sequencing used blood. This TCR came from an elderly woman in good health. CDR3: CASTFGRGRGGGLGYTF. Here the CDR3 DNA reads TGTGCCAGCACCTTTGGCCGGGGGCGAGGAGGAGGGTTAGGCTACACCTTC.